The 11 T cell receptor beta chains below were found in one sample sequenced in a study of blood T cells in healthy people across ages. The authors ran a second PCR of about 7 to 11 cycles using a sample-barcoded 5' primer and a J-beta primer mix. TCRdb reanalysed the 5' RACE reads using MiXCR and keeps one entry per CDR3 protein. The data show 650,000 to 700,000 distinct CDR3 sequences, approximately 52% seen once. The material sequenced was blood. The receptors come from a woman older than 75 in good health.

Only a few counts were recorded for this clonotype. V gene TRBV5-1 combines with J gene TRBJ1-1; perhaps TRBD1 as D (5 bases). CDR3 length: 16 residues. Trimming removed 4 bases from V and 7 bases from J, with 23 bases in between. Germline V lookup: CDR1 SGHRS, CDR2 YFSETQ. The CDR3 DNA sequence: TGCGCCAGCAGCCAACTATACCTGACGGGGGGTTATGAAGCTTTCTTT. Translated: CASSQLYLTGGYEAFF.

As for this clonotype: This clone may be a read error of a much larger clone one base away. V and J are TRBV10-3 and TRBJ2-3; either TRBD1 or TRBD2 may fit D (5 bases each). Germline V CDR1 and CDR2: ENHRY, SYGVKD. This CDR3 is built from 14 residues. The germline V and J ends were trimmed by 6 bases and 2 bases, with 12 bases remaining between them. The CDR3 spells CAIRGRDYTDTQYF. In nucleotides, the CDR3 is TGTGCCATCAGGGGACGAGACTACACAGATACGCAGTATTTT.

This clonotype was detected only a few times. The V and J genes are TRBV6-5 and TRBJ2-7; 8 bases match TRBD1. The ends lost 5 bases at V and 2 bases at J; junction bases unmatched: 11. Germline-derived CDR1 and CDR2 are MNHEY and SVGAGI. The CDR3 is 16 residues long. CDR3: CASSRSRTGNPYEQYF. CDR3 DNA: TGTGCCAGCAGTCGTAGCCGGACAGGGAATCCCTACGAGCAGTACTTC.

The CDR3 reads CASSHRTLTGELFF. CDR3 nucleotides: TGTGCCAGCAGCCACAGGACACTTACCGGGGAGCTGTTTTTT. This sequence joins TRBV3-1 and TRBJ2-2; D perhaps matches TRBD1 (5 bases). Germline V CDR1 and CDR2: LGHDT, YNNKEL (reference sequence). The CDR3 totals 14 residues. The ends were cut back, 3 bases at V and 5 bases at J, with 10 bases in the middle.

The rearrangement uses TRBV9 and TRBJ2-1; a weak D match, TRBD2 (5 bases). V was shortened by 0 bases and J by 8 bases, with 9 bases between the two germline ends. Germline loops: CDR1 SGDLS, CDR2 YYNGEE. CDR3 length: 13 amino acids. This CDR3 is CASSVATRDEQFF. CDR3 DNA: TGTGCCAGCAGCGTAGCTACGAGGGATGAGCAGTTCTTC.

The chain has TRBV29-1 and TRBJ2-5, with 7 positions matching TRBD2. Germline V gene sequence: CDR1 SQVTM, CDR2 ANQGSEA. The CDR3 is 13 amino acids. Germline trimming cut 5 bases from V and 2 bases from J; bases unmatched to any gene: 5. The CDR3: CSVRPGGQETQYF. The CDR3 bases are TGCAGCGTTCGACCGGGAGGACAAGAGACCCAGTACTTC.

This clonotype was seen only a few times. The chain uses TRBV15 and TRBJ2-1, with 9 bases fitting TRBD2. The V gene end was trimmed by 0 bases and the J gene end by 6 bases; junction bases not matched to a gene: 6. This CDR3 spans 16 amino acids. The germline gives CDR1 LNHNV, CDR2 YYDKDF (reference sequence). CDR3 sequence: CATSRDIGGRVNEQFF. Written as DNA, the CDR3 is TGTGCCACCAGCAGAGATATAGGCGGGAGGGTCAATGAGCAGTTCTTC.

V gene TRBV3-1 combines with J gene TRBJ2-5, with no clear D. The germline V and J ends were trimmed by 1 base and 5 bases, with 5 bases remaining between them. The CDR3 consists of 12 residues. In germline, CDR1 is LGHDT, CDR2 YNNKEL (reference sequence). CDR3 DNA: TGTGCCAGCAGCCAAGCATTGGAGACCCAGTACTTC. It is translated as CASSQALETQYF.

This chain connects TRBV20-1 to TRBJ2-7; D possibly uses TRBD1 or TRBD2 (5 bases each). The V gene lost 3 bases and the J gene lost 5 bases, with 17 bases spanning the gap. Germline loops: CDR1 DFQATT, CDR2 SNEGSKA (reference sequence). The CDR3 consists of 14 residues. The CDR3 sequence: CSARRGSGIHEQYF. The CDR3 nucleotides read TGCAGTGCTAGGAGGGGCTCAGGGATCCACGAGCAGTACTTC.

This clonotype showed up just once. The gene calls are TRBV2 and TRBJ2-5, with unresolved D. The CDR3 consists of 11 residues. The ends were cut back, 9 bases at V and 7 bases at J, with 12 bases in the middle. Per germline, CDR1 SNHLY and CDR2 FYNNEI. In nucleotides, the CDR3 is TGTGCCAGTACCCTGGAGCGGACCCAGTACTTC. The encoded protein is CASTLERTQYF.

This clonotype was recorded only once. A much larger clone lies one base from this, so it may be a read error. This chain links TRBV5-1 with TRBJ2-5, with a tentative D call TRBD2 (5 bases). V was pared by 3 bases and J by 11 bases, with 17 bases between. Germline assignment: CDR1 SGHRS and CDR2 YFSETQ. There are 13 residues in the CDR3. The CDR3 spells CASSSGTTDEQYF. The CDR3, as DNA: TGCGCCAGCAGCTCGGGAACCACGGATGAGCAGTACTTC.